One and the same sample provided the 20 T cell receptor beta chains below, sequenced in a study of T cell changes during pregnancy in multiple sclerosis. Sequencing was performed with immunoSEQ multiplex PCR; in TCRdb, only in-frame clones are kept and a portion is missing. Here the sample spans about 33,000 clones, roughly nine tenths being singletons. The sample was CD4+ T cells from peripheral blood mononuclear cells, taken in the third trimester of pregnancy. These receptors came from a female donor in good health, enrolled as a control in a pregnancy study.

The CDR3 sequence is CASSYGHTYEQYF. For the CDR3, the DNA is TGTGCCAGCAGCTACGGACACACCTACGAGCAGTACTTC. The genes are TRBV5-6 and TRBJ2-7, with D perhaps TRBD1 (5 bases). The CDR3 contains 13 residues. The V gene's germline CDR1 is SGHDT and CDR2 YYEEEE. V lost 3 bases and J lost 2, with 9 bases in between. The full variable domain, rest sourced from reference TRBV5-6 and TRBJ2-7, is DAGVTQSPTHLIKTRGQQVTLRCSPKSGHDTVSWYQQALGQGPQFIFQYYEEEERQRGNFPDRFSGHQFPNYSSELNVNALLLGDSALYLCASSYGHTYEQYFGPGTRLTVT.

The chain employs TRBV7-2 and TRBJ1-5; the D is unclear. CDR1 SGHTA and CDR2 FQGNSA come from the germline V gene. Trimming removed 1 base at V and 7 bases at J, with 8 bases between. CDR3 length: 13 residues. The CDR3 region is CASSLGRGQPQHF. In DNA, the CDR3 is TGTGCCAGCAGCTTAGGACGGGGACAGCCCCAGCATTTT. Full variable domain (rest looked up from reference TRBV7-2 and TRBJ1-5): GAGVSQSPSNKVTEKGKDVELRCDPISGHTALYWYRQSLGQGLEFLIYFQGNSAPDKSGLPSDRFSAERTGGSVSTLTIQRTQQEDSAVYLCASSLGRGQPQHFGDGTRLSIL.

The chain recombines TRBV28 with TRBJ2-5, with TRBD2 matching 8 bases. Germline V gene lookup returns CDR1 MDHEN and CDR2 SYDVKM. V gave up 4 bases and J gave up 1 base; unmatched junction bases: 8. The CDR3 is made up of 16 amino acids. The CDR3 spells CASSSVAGPRQETQYF. Written as DNA, the CDR3 is TGTGCCAGCAGTTCAGTAGCGGGGCCCCGCCAAGAGACCCAGTACTTC.

For this clone: A single base separates this from a much larger clone, so it may be a read error. Other DNA sequences in the same sample also yield this CDR3. This chain links TRBV7-2 with TRBJ1-1; 8 bases agree with TRBD1. From germline, CDR1 is SGHTA and CDR2 FQGNSA. This CDR3 comprises 13 residues. DNA for the CDR3: TGTGCCAGCAGCCGACAGGGGAACACTGAAGCTTTTTTT. Encoded protein: CASSRQGNTEAFF. Full variable domain (remainder filled in from reference TRBV7-2 and TRBJ1-1): GAGVSQSPSNKVTEKGKDVELRCDPISGHTALYWYRQSLGQGLEFLIYFQGNSAPDKSGLPSDRFSAERTGGSVSTLTIQRTQQEDSAVYLCASSRQGNTEAFFGQGTRLTVV.

The chain carries TRBV5-1 and TRBJ1-4; TRBD1 agrees at 12 bases. V lost 0 bases and J lost 8; bases outside the gene matches: 2. Germline loops: CDR1 SGHRS, CDR2 YFSETQ. The CDR3 is 15 residues long. The CDR3: CASSLGDRGHEKLFF. The CDR3 nucleotides are TGCGCCAGCAGCTTGGGGGACAGGGGGCACGAAAAACTGTTTTTT. Complete variable domain (other parts from reference TRBV5-1 and TRBJ1-4): KAGVTQTPRYLIKTRGQQVTLSCSPISGHRSVSWYQQTPGQGLQFLFEYFSETQRNKGNFPGRFSGRQFSNSRSEMNVSTLELGDSALYLCASSLGDRGHEKLFFGSGTQLSVL.

J is TRBJ2-4 and V is TRBV14; D is possibly TRBD2 (6 bases). The CDR3 extends over 13 amino acids. V lost 4 bases and J 9 bases, leaving 13 bases between the germline ends. CDR1 is SGHDN and CDR2 is FVKESK in the germline V gene. Here the CDR3 reads CASSPLSAGIQYF. In DNA form, the CDR3 reads TGTGCCAGCAGCCCCTTGTCAGCGGGCATTCAGTACTTC.

The sample holds one count of this clone. CDR3 bases: TGTGCCAGCAGCTTCTCGGGGGATACGCAGTATTTT. Amino acids: CASSFSGDTQYF. The V gene is TRBV7-9, the J gene TRBJ2-3; tentatively, D is TRBD2 (5 bases). Trimming cost V 3 bases and J 6 bases, with 7 bases left between them. CDR1 and CDR2 (germline): SEHNR, FQNEAQ (reference sequence). This CDR3 is 12 amino acids long.

This chain uses TRBV28 with TRBJ2-1; D is unresolved. There are 12 residues in the CDR3. Germline V gives CDR1 MDHEN, CDR2 SYDVKM. V gave up 4 bases and J gave up 6 bases, with 7 bases separating them. The CDR3 spells CASSSSVNEQFF. CDR3 DNA sequence: TGTGCCAGCAGTTCATCGGTCAATGAGCAGTTCTTC.

V and J are TRBV5-1 and TRBJ2-7, with 8 positions matching TRBD1. The V and J ends lost 0 bases and 7 bases, in that order; junction bases with no gene match: 6. Germline assignment: CDR1 SGHRS and CDR2 YFSETQ. This CDR3 has 14 amino acids. This chain's CDR3 is CASSLGTGSLEQYF. CDR3 nucleotide sequence: TGCGCCAGCAGCTTGGGGACAGGGAGTCTAGAGCAGTACTTC.

The J gene is TRBJ1-1, the V gene TRBV6-5; 8 positions agree with TRBD1. This CDR3 contains 14 residues. The V gene's germline CDR1 is MNHEY and CDR2 SVGAGI. V trimming: 6 bases; J trimming: 5 bases; junction bases outside the gene matches: 8. Here the CDR3 DNA reads TGTGCCAGCAGCGAGACAGGGGCGCGGACTGAAGCTTTCTTT. It is translated as CASSETGARTEAFF.

The chain recombines TRBV19 with TRBJ2-3; tentative D call: TRBD1 (5 bases). Trimming shortened V by 7 bases and J by 8 bases, and 16 bases separated the two germline ends. The CDR3 spans 13 residues. CDR1 and CDR2 (germline): LNHDA, SQIVND (reference sequence). Here the CDR3 DNA reads TGTGCCAGTAAGGGAAGGGGCCCAGTTACGCAGTATTTT. Encoded protein: CASKGRGPVTQYF.

This chain uses TRBV18 with TRBJ2-1, with a tentative D call TRBD1 (5 bases). The CDR3 covers 13 residues. V was shortened by 3 bases and J by 6 bases, with 9 bases between the two germline ends. Germline loops: CDR1 KGHSH, CDR2 LQKENI. CDR3 sequence (DNA): TGTGCCAGCTCACCGCAGGGCGTCAATGAGCAGTTCTTC. Amino acid sequence: CASSPQGVNEQFF. Combining the CDR3 with reference TRBV18 and TRBJ2-1 gives the whole variable domain NAGVMQNPRHLVRRRGQEARLRCSPMKGHSHVYWYRQLPEEGLKFMVYLQKENIIDESGMPKERFSAEFPKEGPSILRIQQVVRGDSAAYFCASSPQGVNEQFFGPGTRLTVL.

The V and J genes are TRBV5-4 and TRBJ1-1, with D tentatively TRBD1 (5 bases). This CDR3 spans 15 amino acids. CDR1 SGHNT and CDR2 YYREEE come from the germline V gene (reference sequence). Trimming shortened V by 1 base and J by 5 bases, and 15 bases separated the two germline ends. The CDR3 spells CASSLSGHLSTEAFF. The CDR3, as DNA: TGTGCCAGCAGCTTGTCCGGACACCTCTCAACTGAAGCTTTCTTT.

In its sample, this clone was seen once. The chain employs TRBV21-1 and TRBJ2-1; the table calls TRBD2, which could not be checked here. TRBV21-1 is a pseudogene. CDR3 length equals 16 residues. CDR3 in DNA: TGTGCCAGCAGTCCGGGACTAGGGAGCTCCTACAATGAGCAGTTCTTC. Protein product: CASSPGLGSSYNEQFF.

This clone was counted a few times. The gene calls are TRBV11-3 and TRBJ2-5; 7 nucleotides align to TRBD1. The J segment lost 2 bases and the V segment lost 4 bases, leaving 4 bases of the junction unmatched. Germline V lookup: CDR1 SGHNT, CDR2 YENEEA. The CDR3 has 14 amino acids. The CDR3 nucleotides are TGTGCCAGCAGCTCCGGGACAGCTCAAGAGACCCAGTACTTC. Its translation: CASSSGTAQETQYF.

The chain uses TRBV7-2 and TRBJ1-2, with D perhaps TRBD1 (6 bases). This CDR3 comprises 17 residues. Germline V gene sequence: CDR1 SGHTA, CDR2 FQGNSA. V was pared by 1 base and J by 10 bases, with 25 bases between. CDR3 amino acids: CASSLDGPKSQTGYYTF. DNA for the CDR3: TGTGCCAGCAGCTTAGATGGCCCAAAGTCTCAAACAGGGTACTACACCTTC. The full variable domain, its missing parts supplied by reference TRBV7-2 and TRBJ1-2, is GAGVSQSPSNKVTEKGKDVELRCDPISGHTALYWYRQSLGQGLEFLIYFQGNSAPDKSGLPSDRFSAERTGGSVSTLTIQRTQQEDSAVYLCASSLDGPKSQTGYYTFGSGTRLTVV.

The chain is built from TRBV19 and TRBJ1-5; a possible D gene is TRBD1 (5 bases). Germline CDR1 is LNHDA and CDR2 is SQIVND (reference sequence). The CDR3 spans 15 residues. V gave up 2 bases and J gave up 2 bases, with 10 bases separating them. In nucleotides, the CDR3 is TGTGCCAGTAGTATACAGGGTAGGGGCAATCAGCCCCAGCATTTT. Its protein is CASSIQGRGNQPQHF.

The CDR3 spells CASSSPGLAGQETQYF. In DNA, the CDR3 is TGTGCCAGCAGCTCTCCGGGACTAGCGGGACAAGAGACCCAGTACTTC. The chain links TRBV7-9 to TRBJ2-5; 13 bases line up with TRBD2. After removal of 4 bases from V and 2 bases from J, the junction contained 4 bases not matched to a gene. The CDR3 runs 16 residues. In germline, CDR1 is SEHNR, CDR2 FQNEAQ (reference sequence).

The rearrangement joins TRBV5-1 to TRBJ2-7; 10 nucleotides align to TRBD1. With V trimmed by 0 bases and J by 7 bases, 7 bases remained unmatched. The CDR3 runs to 15 residues. CDR1 and CDR2 (germline): SGHRS, YFSETQ. The CDR3: CASSLGTGGRREQYF. The CDR3, as DNA: TGCGCCAGCAGCTTGGGGACAGGGGGACGTCGTGAGCAGTACTTC. Full variable domain (remainder filled in from reference TRBV5-1 and TRBJ2-7): KAGVTQTPRYLIKTRGQQVTLSCSPISGHRSVSWYQQTPGQGLQFLFEYFSETQRNKGNFPGRFSGRQFSNSRSEMNVSTLELGDSALYLCASSLGTGGRREQYFGPGTRLTVT.

The chain has TRBV28 and TRBJ1-2, with 9 bases aligning to TRBD1. The length of the CDR3 is 15 residues. Germline CDR1 reads MDHEN; CDR2 reads SYDVKM. V shed 6 bases, J shed 4 bases, and the junction held 9 bases outside the gene matches. The CDR3 nucleotides read TGTGCCAGCAGAAGAGGGGGACAGGGTTCCTATGGCTACACCTTC. Protein: CASRRGGQGSYGYTF.